This T cell receptor beta chain was sequenced during a study of cytomegalovirus exposure and HLA in healthy donors (dated by TCRdb to about 2017). For the wider study: An earlier analysis of some 600 of the donors reported 250 to 300 Gb of sequence data and roughly 120 million unique TCR beta sequences obtained from about 180 million T cells. Roughly 300 gigabases of sequencing data and tens of millions of unique TCR sequences were included in an early release covering roughly 600 HLA-typed donors. Of the roughly 400 genotyped donors, 65% to 90% fell in the genetic ancestry cluster associated with self-reported Caucasian donors. The aim of the study was to test whether cataloging public T cell receptors could identify signatures of past pathogen exposure. Using immunosequencing, the study profiled T cell repertoires from fewer than 850 subjects and related those repertoires to cytomegalovirus serostatus. Along with the approximately 620-subject first cohort, a separate validation cohort of 120 different subjects was used. The study combined high-throughput TCR immunosequencing, statistical association of individual TCRs with disease status, and machine learning to predict cytomegalovirus infection status. A later analysis re-analyzed previously published TCR beta repertoires from 666 donors and added high-resolution HLA genotyping to study TCR occurrence patterns. Rather than using new phenotypic data, the later analysis identified candidate immune exposures from TCR beta sequences and from how often those sequences occurred across donors. An earlier analysis of several hundred of the donors applied high-throughput TCR beta sequencing to assess whether each TCR beta V gene segment acted as functional or pseudogenic. Donor age, sex, ethnicity and CMV serostatus were compiled alongside the repertoire data. Genome-wide SNP genotypes for about three fifths of the roughly 670 donors were used in a later genetic analysis, which treated that subset as a discovery cohort. All discovery cohort repertoires had been generated using a single sequencing platform. Both class I and class II loci were covered by HLA typing, at four-digit resolution. The number of donors typed differed by locus, with roughly 620-630 for A, B, C, DRB1 and DQB1, more than 500 for DQA1, some 570 for DPA1, and some 440 for DPB1. Roughly 5 DR-DQ haplotypes were handled as single units for association and clustering, since linkage in the cohort was strong. Among almost 400 genotyped donors of the cohort, an average of 235,054 unique TCR beta nucleotide sequences were sequenced per donor, around 20% of them non-productive.

The library was produced with the immunoSEQ multiplex PCR assay. The multiplex PCR relied on a mix of 60 forward primers for TCR Vbeta segments and 13 reverse primers for TCR Jbeta segments. The CDR3 region of rearranged TCR beta genes was amplified from genomic DNA by a multiplex PCR assay. The amplified TCR beta libraries were sequenced on the Illumina HiSeq System as 87-base-pair reads. In the source study's methods: Across the 670 or so repertoires, a later analysis counted tens of millions of unique TCR beta chains, around 11 million of which were shared by at least two donors. To remove PCR and sequencing errors, raw reads were error-corrected and collapsed into unique sequences using a nearest-neighbor algorithm that merged closely related sequences. V, D and J gene segments were assigned by aligning CDR3 sequences to IMGT reference sequences. For a sequence to be retained, at least a six-nucleotide match to both a V gene segment and a J gene segment was required. A rearrangement counted as productive if the CDR3 had no stop codons and remained in frame with V and J, and every other rearrangement counted as non-productive. Following IMGT convention, CDR3 was defined as the stretch from the second conserved V-encoded cysteine to the conserved J-encoded phenylalanine. The earlier analysis of a few hundred of the donors excluded any sequence lacking an unambiguous match to a single V gene segment. An earlier analysis of under 750 of the donors called V segments functional above 56.7% productive rearrangements and segregating when the between-donor standard deviation exceeded 5%. To diagnose cytomegalovirus status from the catalog of TCR beta chain sequences, a statistical classification framework was built. In a later analysis, TCR nucleotide sequences were compared against IMGT/GENE-DB human TR gene sequences so that V and J genes could be assigned. Using the TCRdist pipeline, a later analysis assigned CDR3 sequences along with most-parsimonious VDJ recombination scenarios. In a later analysis, each TCR beta chain was defined by its CDR3 amino acid sequence together with its V-gene family, and reads without a unique V-gene family were excluded. To address suspected cross-contamination and a sequencing artifact, a later analysis removed 450 to 700 highly shared, low-generation-probability nucleotide sequences. In a later analysis, a clonal expansion index was calculated for each public chain from normalized within-repertoire ranks of inferred template counts. In a later analysis, generation probabilities were computed with a VDJ recombination model fitted to out-of-frame rearrangements, and the resulting probabilities were checked against IGoR. Hypergeometric tests were used in a later analysis to score TCR-TCR, TCR-HLA and TCR-CMV co-occurrence, with a repertoire-size bias correction applied to the TCR pairs. A later analysis estimated false discovery rates by permuting HLA or CMV assignments 20 times. A later analysis grouped co-occurring TCRs with DBSCAN, adding TCRdist sequence similarity when clustering within HLA-allele-positive subsets. Repertoires with fewer than 30,000 or more than 120,000 public chains were left out of co-occurrence clustering, as were four to six repertoires with anomalous nucleotide sharing. The table was pulled from immuneACCESS by TCRdb, which kept in-frame rearrangements only. Such tables lose some clones; where checked, under half of the loss comes from unresolved V genes, and the rest has no known cause. V and J calls and clone size are as listed in that table; D and trimming were resolved from the DNA. This sample has about 100,000 clones in its table, and about 70% of those were observed once. The top ten hold 13% to 15% of the sample.

Overall study results and their limits: CMV serostatus was the only immune exposure information available for the cohort. Most CMV-associated TCR beta chains appeared to be HLA-restricted in a later analysis, and the HLA associations seemed to be driven largely by CMV exposure. A cluster of highly shared sequence variants was judged likely to be a technical artifact of the sequencing pipeline. In an earlier analysis of roughly 500 of the donors, most TCR beta V segments appeared in productive rearrangements about 90% or about 30% of the time, broadly matching IMGT annotations. A total of fewer than 200 TCR beta chains were listed by the study as associated with cytomegalovirus. A later analysis associated about 18,000 TCR beta sequences with specific HLA alleles at a false discovery rate of 0.05. Compared with the roughly 700-donor mean, donors in an Asian-associated ancestry cluster had fewer N-insertions in productive TCRs, according to a later genetic analysis. Sequencing depth was assumed to be roughly uniform across donors in the presence/absence analyses, though that assumption may not hold. According to a later analysis, parvovirus B19, influenza, CMV and Epstein-Barr virus appeared linked to several top co-occurrence clusters. Linkage disequilibrium might explain the correlated functional status among segregating V segments, but an unknown experimental factor could not be ruled out. An association between a missense DCLRE1C variant and V-gene and J-gene trimming of TCR beta chains was found in a later genetic analysis and replicated in an independent cohort. A further reported finding was that TCR beta sequences accurately predicted the HLA-A and HLA-B alleles for most subjects in the first cohort. Only TCR beta chains were sequenced in this cohort, and the absence of alpha or paired-chain data limited detectable features. Because counts were too low, more than 15 rarely observed V segments, including chromosome 9 orphons, were excluded from the earlier analysis of 587 of the donors. In a later analysis, HLA-associated TCR beta chains were found to be more clonally expanded and to have lower generation probabilities than equally common non-associated chains. It was suggested by the authors that the approach could potentially be generalized to other disease states and immunological phenotypes. Across donors, most TCR sequences were observed very rarely, whereas some public TCRs were present in many individuals. The classifier was reported to diagnose cytomegalovirus status with high specificity and sensitivity in both the original cohort and the validation cohort. In a later analysis, the rate of TCR association differed among HLA loci, with DRB1 alleles having the most associated TCRs and HLA-C alleles having the fewest. Some IMGT-functional V segments, including TRBV6-2 and TRBV6-3, could not be told apart with the 87-base-pair reads, so those segments were excluded. When HLA alleles, especially DR and DQ, strongly co-occurred, attributing TCR associations to individual alleles was difficult. A few of the identified cytomegalovirus-associated TCR beta chains were confirmed in vitro to be specific for cytomegalovirus antigens. Because HLA typing was unavailable for some donors at each locus, only the typed subset was used in association tests.

In regard to this clone: Its antigen target is currently unknown. Base qualities are missing; no much larger clone stands one base away.

The cohort consisted of hundreds of healthy bone marrow donors. At the time of sampling, all cohort members were nominally healthy, though unrecorded immune exposures were likely present. The donor was CMV seropositive and was included in the group of 289 seropositive cohort members. A peripheral blood sample was provided by each donor, and peripheral blood mononuclear cells were used for TCR beta sequencing. Genomic DNA was extracted from the blood cell samples with the Qiagen DNeasy Blood Extraction Kit. Trimming removed 1 base from V and 4 bases from J, leaving 13 bases between the germline ends. From the cysteine through the phenylalanine, the CDR3 covers 15 amino acids. The kept DNA is CDR3 alone, 45 bases in frame from the first base. CDR1 and CDR2, per the germline V gene, are SGHRS and YFSETQ.

Recombination connected TRBV5-1 to TRBJ2-3; the D gene lacks a confident call. The clonotype comes from a woman between 65 and 79 years old in good health and CMV-seropositive. The sequenced sample was PBMCs. CDR3 loop: CASSLPSRLADTQYF. The DNA is as follows: TGCGCCAGCAGCTTGCCCTCACGACTCGCAGATACGCAGTATTTT.